This T cell receptor beta chain was sequenced during a study of blood T cells in healthy people across ages. Study as a whole: Per two T cells, template switching captured roughly one barcoded beta molecule.

Germline V gene lookup returns CDR1 MNHEY and CDR2 SVGEGT. This CDR3 contains 17 residues. V lost 2 bases to trimming and J lost 0 bases; unmatched junction nucleotides: 5. Whole-study results and caveats: Diversity was estimated from one million T cells, and these estimates were considered underestimates. The CMV status of each donor remained undetermined, and this could have confounded shifts in expanded clonotypes.

Of note for this clonotype: Its antigen is not identified.

For the second PCR, which ran for about 6 to 11 cycles, a sample-barcoded 5' primer and a J-beta primer mix were used. Each cDNA molecule carried a tag from a template-switch adaptor that contained 12 random nucleotides. TCRdb reprocessed the 5' RACE reads via MiXCR and lists one record per CDR3 protein. The sample holds 720,000 or so distinct CDR3 sequences; approximately 40% are singletons and the top ten take 25% to 35%. The receptor's source is an elderly man in good health. The sequencing sample was made of blood. The chain employs TRBV6-2 or TRBV6-3 and TRBJ2-4; 9 positions match TRBD2. Here the CDR3 DNA reads TGTGCCAGCAGTTACGTTCTAGCGGGACTAGCCAAAAACATTCAGTACTTC. This codes for CASSYVLAGLAKNIQYF.